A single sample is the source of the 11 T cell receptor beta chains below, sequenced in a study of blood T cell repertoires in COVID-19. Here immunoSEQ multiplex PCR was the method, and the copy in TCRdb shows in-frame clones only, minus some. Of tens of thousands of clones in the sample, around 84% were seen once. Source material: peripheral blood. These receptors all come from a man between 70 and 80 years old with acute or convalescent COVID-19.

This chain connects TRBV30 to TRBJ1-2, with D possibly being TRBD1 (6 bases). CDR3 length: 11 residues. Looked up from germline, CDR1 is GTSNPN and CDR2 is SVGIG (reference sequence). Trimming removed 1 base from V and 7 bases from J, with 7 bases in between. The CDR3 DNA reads TGTGCCTGGAGTGACAGGGCTGGCTACACCTTC. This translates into CAWSDRAGYTF.

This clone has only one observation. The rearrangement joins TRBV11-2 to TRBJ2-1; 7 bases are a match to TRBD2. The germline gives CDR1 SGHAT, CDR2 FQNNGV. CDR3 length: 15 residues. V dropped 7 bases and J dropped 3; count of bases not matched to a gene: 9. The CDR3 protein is CASIPDREGYNEQFF. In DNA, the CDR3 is TGTGCCAGCATCCCAGATAGGGAGGGCTACAATGAGCAGTTCTTC. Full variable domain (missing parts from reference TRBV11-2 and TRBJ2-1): EAGVAQSPRYKIIEKRQSVAFWCNPISGHATLYWYQQILGQGPKLLIQFQNNGVVDDSQLPKDRFSAERLKGVDSTLKIQPAKLEDSAVYLCASIPDREGYNEQFFGPGTRLTVL.

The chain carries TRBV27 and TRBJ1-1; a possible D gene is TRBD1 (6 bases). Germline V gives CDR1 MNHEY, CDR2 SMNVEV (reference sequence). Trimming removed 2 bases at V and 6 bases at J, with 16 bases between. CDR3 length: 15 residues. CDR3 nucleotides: TGTGCCAGCAGTTTAGTGGGGGCGGGCCAGTCTGAAGCTTTCTTT. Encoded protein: CASSLVGAGQSEAFF.

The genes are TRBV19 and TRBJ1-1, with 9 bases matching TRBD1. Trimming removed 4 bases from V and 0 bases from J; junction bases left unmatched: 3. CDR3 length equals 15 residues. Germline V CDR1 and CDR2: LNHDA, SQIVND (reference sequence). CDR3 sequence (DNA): TGTGCCAGTAGTAAGGGGACAGGGATGAACACTGAAGCTTTCTTT. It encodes CASSKGTGMNTEAFF.

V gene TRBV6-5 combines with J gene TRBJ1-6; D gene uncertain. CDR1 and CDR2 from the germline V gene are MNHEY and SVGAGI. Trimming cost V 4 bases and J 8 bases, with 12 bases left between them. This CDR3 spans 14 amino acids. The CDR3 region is CASSFRSLDSPLHF. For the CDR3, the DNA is TGTGCCAGCAGTTTCAGGTCCTTGGATTCACCCCTCCACTTT.

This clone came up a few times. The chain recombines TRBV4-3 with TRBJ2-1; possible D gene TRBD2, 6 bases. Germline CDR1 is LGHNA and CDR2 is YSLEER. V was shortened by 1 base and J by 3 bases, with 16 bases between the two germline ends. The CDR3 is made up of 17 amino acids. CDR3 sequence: CASSQAPDGSGYNEQFF. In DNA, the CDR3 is TGCGCCAGCAGCCAAGCCCCGGACGGGAGCGGCTACAATGAGCAGTTCTTC.

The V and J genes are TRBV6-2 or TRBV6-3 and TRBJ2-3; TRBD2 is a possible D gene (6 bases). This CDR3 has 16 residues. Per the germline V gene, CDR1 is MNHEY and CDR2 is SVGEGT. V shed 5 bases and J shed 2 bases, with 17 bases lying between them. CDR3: CASSNLAVGHTDTQYF. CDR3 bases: TGTGCCAGCAGTAATTTAGCGGTAGGCCACACAGATACGCAGTATTTT.

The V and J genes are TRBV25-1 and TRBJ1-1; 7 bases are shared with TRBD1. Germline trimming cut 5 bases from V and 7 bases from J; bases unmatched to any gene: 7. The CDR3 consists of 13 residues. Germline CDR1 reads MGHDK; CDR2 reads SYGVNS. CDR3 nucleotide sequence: TGTGCCAGCAGTAGCCTCAGGGGGAGTGAAGCTTTCTTT. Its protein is CASSSLRGSEAFF.

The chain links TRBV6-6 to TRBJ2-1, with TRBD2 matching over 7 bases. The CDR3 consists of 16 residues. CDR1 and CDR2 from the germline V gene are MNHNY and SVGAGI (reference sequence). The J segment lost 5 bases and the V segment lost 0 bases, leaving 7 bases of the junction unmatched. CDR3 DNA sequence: TGTGCCAGCAGTTACTCAGCGGGACTGGTCGACAATGAGCAGTTCTTC. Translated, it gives CASSYSAGLVDNEQFF.

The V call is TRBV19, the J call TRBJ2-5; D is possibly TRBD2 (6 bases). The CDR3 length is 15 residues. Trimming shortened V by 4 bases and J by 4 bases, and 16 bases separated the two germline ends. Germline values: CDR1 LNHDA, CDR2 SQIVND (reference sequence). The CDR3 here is CASSTGGATGETQYF. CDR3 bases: TGTGCCAGTAGTACCGGAGGGGCCACAGGAGAGACCCAGTACTTC.

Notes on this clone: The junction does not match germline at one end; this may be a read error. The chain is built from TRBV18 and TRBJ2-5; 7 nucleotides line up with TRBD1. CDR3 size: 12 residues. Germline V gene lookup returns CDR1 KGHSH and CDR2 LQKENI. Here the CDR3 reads CASSPRDSEIHF. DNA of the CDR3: TGTGCCAGCTCACCCCGGGACAGCGAAATTCACTTC.